This T cell receptor (beta chain) was observed in a study of regulatory T cells in long-lasting Graves disease. This clonotype was observed at least ten times. Its antigen is not known. Time point in this sample: persistent/refractory GD, antithyroid drugs over 5 years with positive TRAb. From PBMCs, RNA was extracted and then used to make the TCR library. Construction of TCR beta libraries relied on iRepertoire HTBI primers and on Arm-PCR targeting CDR3 regions. As handled by the study authors: The study identified about 60 TRBV and 14 to 15 TRBJ segments across samples. Using its own MiXCR run on the multiplex PCR reads, TCRdb lists one record per CDR3 protein. The V and J calls and clone size come from TCRdb's table, not from the authors' own analysis. The top ten hold around 14% of the sample, which has around 460,000 distinct CDR3 sequences, about 20% seen once. The CDR3 consists of 14 residues. With 6 bases clipped from V and 3 bases from J, the junction kept 6 bases outside the gene matches. The V gene's germline CDR1 is MDHEN and CDR2 SYDVKM.

Study-level points and caveats: The small sample size may have reduced accuracy. Persistent disease showed a preference for TRBV28, TRBJ1-2 and TRBJ2-5. Whereas new patients shared 800 to 1,000 public clonotypes, persistent patients shared more, at 2,500 to 3,500.

Sequencing used peripheral blood mononuclear cells (PBMCs), obtained when the disease was refractory, from a patient treated with antithyroid drugs. The TCR sequence derives from a female donor with Graves disease. This chain links TRBV28 with TRBJ2-7, with 9 bases that match TRBD1. CDR3 sequence reads: CASRAGTGYYEQYF. For the CDR3, the DNA is TGTGCCAGCAGAGCCGGGACAGGGTACTACGAGCAGTACTTC.